A single sample gave rise to the 16 T cell receptor beta chains below, sequenced in a study of shared clonotypes between healthy human individuals. Produced via immunoSEQ multiplex PCR; TCRdb's table is partial and in-frame only. The repertoire holds about 680,000 clones, around 73% seen once, with 1.5% to 2% in the top ten. Sequencing input: memory CD4+ T cells sorted from blood. Sample subset: CD45RA-negative fraction. The receptor source for this set is a woman in her twenties or thirties in good health.

The rearrangement uses TRBV6-1 and TRBJ2-1; TRBD2 aligns across 7 bases. From germline, CDR1 is MNHNS and CDR2 SASEGT. V lost 5 bases and J lost 7; bases outside the gene matches: 8. CDR3 length equals 14 residues. CDR3 region: CASSRAGWWNEQFF. CDR3 nucleotides: TGTGCCAGCAGTAGAGCGGGATGGTGGAATGAGCAGTTCTTC.

This clone has ten or more counts. The V and J genes are TRBV7-9 and TRBJ1-3; tentative D call: TRBD1 (5 bases). Germline V gene lookup returns CDR1 SEHNR and CDR2 FQNEAQ (reference sequence). Trimming removed 3 bases from V and 2 bases from J, with 8 bases in between. The CDR3 is 14 residues long. DNA for the CDR3: TGTGCCAGCAGCTTGCCAGGGACTGGAAACACCATATATTTT. Its translation: CASSLPGTGNTIYF.

Regarding this clone: This could be a read error, since a much larger clone is one nucleotide away. Other DNA sequences in this sample translate to the same CDR3. The chain joins TRBV28 to TRBJ2-6; either TRBD1 or TRBD2 may supply D (5 bases each). CDR3 length equals 15 residues. Germline V gene data show CDR1 as MDHEN and CDR2 as SYDVKM. The V end lost 2 bases, the J end lost 0 bases, and 5 bases lay between the germline ends. In DNA form, the CDR3 reads TGTGCCAGCAGTTTAGGGGGCTCTGGGGCCAACGTCCTGACTTTC. It codes for CASSLGGSGANVLTF.

The sample holds a few counts of this clone. The chain is built from TRBV5-1 and TRBJ1-1; possible D gene TRBD1, 6 bases. CDR1 is SGHRS and CDR2 is YFSETQ in the germline V gene. The CDR3 has 15 amino acids. Trimming removed 4 bases from V and 2 bases from J, with 15 bases in between. CDR3 amino acids: CASSPTHRDNTEAFF. The CDR3, as DNA: TGCGCCAGCAGCCCGACCCACAGGGATAACACTGAAGCTTTCTTT. Supplemented by reference TRBV5-1 and TRBJ1-1, the full variable domain reads KAGVTQTPRYLIKTRGQQVTLSCSPISGHRSVSWYQQTPGQGLQFLFEYFSETQRNKGNFPGRFSGRQFSNSRSEMNVSTLELGDSALYLCASSPTHRDNTEAFFGQGTRLTVV.

The chain links TRBV6-4 to TRBJ2-2; 10 bases align to TRBD1. Germline V lookup: CDR1 MRHNA, CDR2 SNTAGT. This CDR3 comprises 15 residues. After removal of 6 bases from V and 3 bases from J, the junction contained 4 bases not matched to a gene. Here the CDR3 reads CASRVGTGDTGELFF. CDR3 DNA: TGTGCCAGCAGAGTCGGGACAGGGGACACCGGGGAGCTGTTTTTT.

This clone was detected a few times. This chain connects TRBV18 to TRBJ2-1, with TRBD1 matching over 9 bases. Trimming at V came to 6 bases and at J to 7 bases, leaving 10 bases not matched to a gene. Germline CDR1 is KGHSH and CDR2 is LQKENI. This CDR3 region has 15 residues. The CDR3 region is CASSTVGQGSNEQFF. CDR3 DNA: TGTGCCAGCTCCACCGTAGGACAGGGGTCTAATGAGCAGTTCTTC.

This chain joins TRBV5-1 and TRBJ1-1, with D perhaps matching TRBD1 (6 bases). Germline V gene lookup returns CDR1 SGHRS and CDR2 YFSETQ. V was cut by 2 bases and J by 6 bases, with 14 bases left in between. CDR3 length: 14 residues. CDR3: CASSFPGVTSEAFF. In DNA, the CDR3 is TGCGCCAGCAGCTTTCCAGGGGTCACGTCTGAAGCTTTCTTT.

The V gene is TRBV5-1, the J gene TRBJ2-1, with 9 bases lining up with TRBD2. Per germline, CDR1 SGHRS and CDR2 YFSETQ. CDR3 length: 15 residues. Unmatched junction bases numbered 5, after V lost 1 base and J lost 6 bases. The CDR3 DNA sequence: TGCGCCAGCAGCTTGTTAGCGGGAGCCCCCAATGAGCAGTTCTTC. This gives the protein CASSLLAGAPNEQFF. Full variable domain (missing parts from reference TRBV5-1 and TRBJ2-1): KAGVTQTPRYLIKTRGQQVTLSCSPISGHRSVSWYQQTPGQGLQFLFEYFSETQRNKGNFPGRFSGRQFSNSRSEMNVSTLELGDSALYLCASSLLAGAPNEQFFGPGTRLTVL.

This clone appeared a few times. The V gene is TRBV6-6, the J gene TRBJ1-1; D is undetermined. Per germline, CDR1 MNHNY and CDR2 SVGAGI (reference sequence). The CDR3 is 12 residues long. The CDR3 region is CASNSLDTEAFF. The CDR3 nucleotides read TGTGCTAGTAACAGCCTAGACACTGAAGCTTTCTTT.

V gene TRBV28 combines with J gene TRBJ2-3, with 11 nucleotides matching TRBD1. After removal of 6 bases from V and 4 bases from J, the junction contained 6 bases not matched to a gene. The CDR3 spans 15 residues. The germline V gene encodes CDR1 MDHEN and CDR2 SYDVKM. This CDR3 reads CASSERTGGADTQYF. The CDR3 bases are TGTGCCAGCAGCGAGCGGACAGGGGGCGCAGATACGCAGTATTTT.

This chain connects TRBV25-1 to TRBJ2-7, with a tentative D call TRBD2 (5 bases). V lost 7 bases, J lost 5 bases, and 18 bases lay in between. Germline V gene lookup returns CDR1 MGHDK and CDR2 SYGVNS. This CDR3 comprises 14 residues. CDR3 nucleotide sequence: TGTGCCAGCATCTCTACCCAGCGAGGGCACGAGCAGTACTTC. This translates into CASISTQRGHEQYF.

This clone turned up a few times. The rearrangement links TRBV28 to TRBJ1-3; TRBD1 might be the D (5 bases). There are 12 residues in the CDR3. The V and J ends lost 7 bases and 2 bases respectively, with 6 bases between them. Germline V gives CDR1 MDHEN, CDR2 SYDVKM. The DNA of the CDR3 is TGTGCCAGCACAGGGCCTGGAAACACCATATATTTT. This codes for CASTGPGNTIYF. Full variable domain (remainder filled in from reference TRBV28 and TRBJ1-3): DVKVTQSSRYLVKRTGEKVFLECVQDMDHENMFWYRQDPGLGLRLIYFSYDVKMKEKGDIPEGYSVSREKKERFSLILESASTNQTSMYLCASTGPGNTIYFGEGSWLTVV.

This clone was seen a single time. The J gene is TRBJ2-7, the V gene TRBV5-1, with 10 bases identical to TRBD2. The CDR3 runs 15 residues. V lost 1 base and J lost 4; bases outside the gene matches: 5. CDR1 and CDR2 (germline): SGHRS, YFSETQ. CDR3 loop: CASSLSLAGDYEQYF. The DNA of the CDR3 is TGCGCCAGCAGCTTGTCGCTAGCGGGAGATTACGAGCAGTACTTC.

J is TRBJ1-2 and V is TRBV29-1, with 8 positions matching TRBD1. CDR3 size: 13 residues. Germline loops: CDR1 SQVTM, CDR2 ANQGSEA. J gave up 5 bases and V 4 bases, and 6 bases lay outside the gene matches. DNA of the CDR3: TGCAGCGTTGCGTCCCAGGGGGCTTATGGCTACACCTTC. Translated: CSVASQGAYGYTF.

The sample holds many counts of this clone. The J gene is TRBJ2-1, the V gene TRBV6-4, with 8 nucleotides matching TRBD2. Per the germline V gene, CDR1 is MRHNA and CDR2 is SNTAGT. The CDR3 runs to 18 residues. The ends lost 0 bases at V and 8 bases at J; junction bases unmatched: 15. The DNA of the CDR3 is TGTGCCAGCAGTGACTCGAGGAGAGCGGGAGTGGAAATCTATGAGCAGTTCTTC. This codes for CASSDSRRAGVEIYEQFF.

The rearrangement joins TRBV29-1 to TRBJ2-3, with D perhaps assigned TRBD1 or TRBD2 (5 bases each). V lost 4 bases and J lost 12, with 8 bases in between. In germline, CDR1 is SQVTM, CDR2 ANQGSEA. This CDR3 spans 9 amino acids. The CDR3 nucleotides are TGCAGCGTTGGGGACCCCCAGTATTTT. It encodes CSVGDPQYF.